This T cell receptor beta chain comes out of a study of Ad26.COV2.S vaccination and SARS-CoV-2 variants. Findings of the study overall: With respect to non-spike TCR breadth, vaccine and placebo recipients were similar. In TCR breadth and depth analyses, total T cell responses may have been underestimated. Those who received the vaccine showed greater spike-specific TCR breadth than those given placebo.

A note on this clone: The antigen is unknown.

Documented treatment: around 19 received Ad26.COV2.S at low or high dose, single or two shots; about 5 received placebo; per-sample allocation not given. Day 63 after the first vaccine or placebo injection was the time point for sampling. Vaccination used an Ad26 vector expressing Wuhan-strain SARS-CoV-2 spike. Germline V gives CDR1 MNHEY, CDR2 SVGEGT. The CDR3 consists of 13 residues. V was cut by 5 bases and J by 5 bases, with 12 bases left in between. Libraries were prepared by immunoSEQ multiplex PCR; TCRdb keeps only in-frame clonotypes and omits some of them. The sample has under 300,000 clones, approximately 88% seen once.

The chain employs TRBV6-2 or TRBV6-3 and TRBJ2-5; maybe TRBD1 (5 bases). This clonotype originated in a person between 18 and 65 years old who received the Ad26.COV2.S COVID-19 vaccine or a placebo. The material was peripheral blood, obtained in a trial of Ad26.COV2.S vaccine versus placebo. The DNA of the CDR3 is TGTGCCAGCAGTCTCGGACATTTGGAGACCCAGTACTTC. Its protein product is CASSLGHLETQYF.